Below, 21 T cell receptor beta chains from the same sample are listed, as sequenced in a study of blood T cell repertoires in COVID-19. The repertoire was sequenced with immunoSEQ multiplex PCR; TCRdb's copy has only in-frame clones and lacks some. The repertoire holds some 270,000 clones, with approximately 85% as singletons. Sequencing was performed on peripheral blood. Every receptor here comes from a human donor with COVID-19, enrolled during active disease. The donor label of this sample is uncertain.

The rearrangement joins TRBV28 to TRBJ2-1; 13 nucleotides match TRBD2. CDR1 is MDHEN and CDR2 is SYDVKM in the germline V gene. The J segment lost 0 bases and the V segment lost 3 bases, leaving 11 bases of the junction unmatched. The CDR3 loop spans 20 amino acids. In DNA, the CDR3 is TGTGCCAGCAGTTTTCCGACTAGCGGGAGGTCCCTCTTCTCCTACAATGAGCAGTTCTTC. Residues: CASSFPTSGRSLFSYNEQFF. The full variable domain, with the rest looked up from reference TRBV28 and TRBJ2-1, is DVKVTQSSRYLVKRTGEKVFLECVQDMDHENMFWYRQDPGLGLRLIYFSYDVKMKEKGDIPEGYSVSREKKERFSLILESASTNQTSMYLCASSFPTSGRSLFSYNEQFFGPGTRLTVL.

This chain links TRBV9 with TRBJ2-2; TRBD2 matches at 9 bases. This CDR3 contains 16 residues. Germline loops: CDR1 SGDLS, CDR2 YYNGEE. V trimming: 4 bases; J trimming: 1 base; junction bases outside the gene matches: 5. DNA of the CDR3: TGTGCCAGCAGCACCCAACTAGCGGGGAACACCGGGGAGCTGTTTTTT. It yields the protein CASSTQLAGNTGELFF.

This rearrangement joins TRBV7-3 to TRBJ1-1; D might be TRBD1 (6 bases). Trimming removed 5 bases at V and 0 bases at J, with 16 bases between. Looked up from germline, CDR1 is SGHTA and CDR2 is FQGTGA. CDR3 length equals 16 residues. As DNA, the CDR3 is TGTGCCAGCAGCCTACAGGGCCCCGGGCTGAACACTGAAGCTTTCTTT. It yields the protein CASSLQGPGLNTEAFF.

V is TRBV19 and J is TRBJ2-2, with TRBD1 matching over 7 bases. CDR3 length: 15 residues. CDR1 is LNHDA, CDR2 SQIVND, per germline (reference sequence). J lost 5 bases, V lost 5 bases, and 8 bases had no gene match. The CDR3 reads CASSLLTGRTGELFF. For the CDR3, the DNA is TGTGCCAGTAGTCTCCTGACAGGGCGGACCGGGGAGCTGTTTTTT.

The chain carries TRBV20-1 and TRBJ2-5; 13 bases agree with TRBD2. The germline V gene has CDR1 DFQATT and CDR2 SNEGSKA (reference sequence). The V segment lost 3 bases and the J segment 10 bases; nucleotides outside the gene matches: 11. The CDR3 length is 15 residues. The CDR3 nucleotides are TGCAGTGCTAGTGACGCCGGGACTAGCGGGACCTTCCAGTACTTC. Protein: CSASDAGTSGTFQYF.

V gene TRBV5-4 combines with J gene TRBJ1-2, with 10 bases identical to TRBD1. The germline gives CDR1 SGHNT, CDR2 YYREEE (reference sequence). The CDR3 sequence is 17 residues long. After removal of 4 bases from V and 6 bases from J, the junction contained 15 bases not matched to a gene. CDR3 bases: TGTGCCAGCAGCCCCCCCCAGGGACAGGGGTATTCTCATGGCTACACCTTC. It is translated as CASSPPQGQGYSHGYTF.

This chain links TRBV6-4 with TRBJ1-1; D is possibly TRBD1 (5 bases). The V gene lost 0 bases and the J gene lost 7 bases, with 15 bases spanning the gap. The CDR3 runs 15 residues. Germline-derived CDR1 and CDR2 are MRHNA and SNTAGT. CDR3 region: CASSDSIGGSGEAFF. The CDR3 DNA is TGTGCCAGCAGTGACTCGATCGGGGGGTCGGGTGAAGCTTTCTTT.

This sequence joins TRBV20-1 and TRBJ1-2, with a tentative D call TRBD1 (5 bases). Germline V lookup: CDR1 DFQATT, CDR2 SNEGSKA (reference sequence). The CDR3 spans 11 residues. V shed 5 bases and J shed 5 bases, with 9 bases lying between them. CDR3 protein: CSAQGDYGYTF. CDR3 bases: TGCAGTGCTCAGGGTGATTATGGCTACACCTTC.

This clone has just a few counts. V is TRBV15 and J is TRBJ1-5; D gene uncertain. This CDR3 has 14 amino acids. Germline V lookup: CDR1 LNHNV, CDR2 YYDKDF (reference sequence). V was trimmed by 1 base and J by 3 bases, leaving 7 bases between them. The CDR3 spells CATSRGETNQPQHF. As DNA, the CDR3 is TGTGCCACCAGCAGAGGGGAGACCAATCAGCCCCAGCATTTT.

This clone turned up a few times. The V and J genes are TRBV19 and TRBJ1-1; 7 nucleotides align to TRBD1. Looked up from germline, CDR1 is LNHDA and CDR2 is SQIVND (reference sequence). After removal of 10 bases from V and 11 bases from J, the junction contained 10 bases not matched to a gene. The CDR3 loop spans 11 amino acids. The CDR3 sequence: CATDDRARAFF. The DNA for the CDR3 is TGTGCCACTGACGACAGGGCTAGGGCTTTCTTT.

The J gene is TRBJ1-5, the V gene TRBV19; possibly TRBD1 for D (6 bases). With 7 bases removed from V and 7 bases from J, the gap between germline ends came to 14 bases. This CDR3 spans 13 amino acids. The V gene's germline CDR1 is LNHDA and CDR2 SQIVND (reference sequence). The CDR3: CASTPGGYQPQHF. The CDR3 DNA is TGTGCCAGTACGCCGGGGGGCTACCAGCCCCAGCATTTT.

This sequence joins TRBV4-3 and TRBJ2-7, with 9 bases aligning to TRBD1. Germline V CDR1 and CDR2: LGHNA, YSLEER. The V gene end was trimmed by 0 bases and the J gene end by 5 bases; junction bases not matched to a gene: 8. The CDR3 covers 16 residues. CDR3 nucleotides: TGCGCCAGCAGCCAAGAGATCGGGACAGGGACCCACGAGCAGTACTTC. It codes for CASSQEIGTGTHEQYF.

The rearrangement joins TRBV7-8 to TRBJ1-2; no definite D call. This CDR3 spans 16 amino acids. V was pared by 4 bases and J by 3 bases, with 18 bases between. Germline loops: CDR1 SGHVS, CDR2 FQNEAQ. CDR3 in DNA: TGTGCCAGCAGCTCGTACCTACGGGGTCCGCACTATGGCTACACCTTC. Translation gives CASSSYLRGPHYGYTF. Drawing the rest from reference TRBV7-8 and TRBJ1-2, the complete variable domain is GAGVSQSPRYKVAKRGQDVALRCDPISGHVSLFWYQQALGQGPEFLTYFQNEAQLDKSGLPSDRFFAERPEGSVSTLKIQRTQQEDSAVYLCASSSYLRGPHYGYTFGSGTRLTVV.

The chain combines TRBV7-3 with TRBJ2-3, with 12 bases identical to TRBD2. V shed 5 bases, J shed 2 bases, and the junction held 5 bases outside the gene matches. Germline CDR1 SGHTA, CDR2 FQGTGA. The CDR3 has 16 amino acids. The CDR3 DNA reads TGTGCCAGCAGCCGTACTAGCGGGAGGAACACAGATACGCAGTATTTT. Protein: CASSRTSGRNTDTQYF.

The CDR3 bases are TGTGCCAGTAGTATGGACCGGGACACCTTCAATCAGCCCCAGCATTTT. It codes for CASSMDRDTFNQPQHF. This sequence joins TRBV19 and TRBJ1-5, with D possibly matching TRBD1 (6 bases). This CDR3 region has 16 residues. The V gene lost 3 bases and the J gene lost 3 bases, with 15 bases spanning the gap. Germline V gene lookup returns CDR1 LNHDA and CDR2 SQIVND (reference sequence).

The chain has TRBV5-1 and TRBJ1-4; no reliable D call. CDR1 is SGHRS and CDR2 is YFSETQ in the germline V gene. The CDR3 consists of 16 residues. V was trimmed by 0 bases and J by 0 bases, leaving 9 bases between them. The CDR3 reads CASSLGDKATNEKLFF. CDR3 DNA: TGCGCCAGCAGCTTGGGTGACAAAGCAACTAATGAAAAACTGTTTTTT.

CDR3 loop: CASREWTGGYTF. The CDR3 DNA is TGTGCCAGCAGGGAATGGACAGGCGGCTACACCTTC. This sequence joins TRBV12-3 or TRBV12-4 and TRBJ1-2, with 7 bases lining up with TRBD1. There are 12 residues in the CDR3. V was pared by 6 bases and J by 8 bases, with 6 bases of the junction left unmatched.

This chain joins TRBV30 and TRBJ1-1; D is possibly TRBD1 (5 bases). CDR3 length: 13 residues. The V end lost 6 bases, the J end lost 4 bases, and 15 bases lay between the germline ends. Germline values: CDR1 GTSNPN, CDR2 SVGIG (reference sequence). CDR3 region: CACTTERATEAFF. As DNA, the CDR3 is TGTGCCTGCACGACAGAGAGAGCCACTGAAGCTTTCTTT.

The rearrangement links TRBV7-8 to TRBJ2-3; possible D gene TRBD2, 6 bases. Germline V gene data show CDR1 as SGHVS and CDR2 as FQNEAQ. The CDR3 has 15 residues. V lost 0 bases and J lost 3, with 10 bases in between. CDR3 in amino acids: CASSLAWDSTDTQYF. In DNA form, the CDR3 reads TGTGCCAGCAGCTTAGCATGGGACTCTACAGATACGCAGTATTTT. Filled out from reference TRBV7-8 and TRBJ2-3, the complete variable domain reads GAGVSQSPRYKVAKRGQDVALRCDPISGHVSLFWYQQALGQGPEFLTYFQNEAQLDKSGLPSDRFFAERPEGSVSTLKIQRTQQEDSAVYLCASSLAWDSTDTQYFGPGTRLTVL.

This clone was recorded once. CDR3 sequence: CASSLPRLGAEGEQYF. The CDR3 DNA sequence: TGCGCCAGCAGCTTACCTAGACTAGGAGCAGAGGGGGAGCAGTACTTC. The rearrangement links TRBV5-1 to TRBJ2-7; TRBD2 is a possible D gene (6 bases). The germline gives CDR1 SGHRS, CDR2 YFSETQ. The CDR3 loop spans 16 amino acids. Deletions cut 2 bases from V and 7 bases from J, with 22 bases between.

This chain joins TRBV6-5 and TRBJ1-5; 12 nucleotides line up with TRBD1. The V gene end was trimmed by 7 bases and the J gene end by 9 bases; junction bases not matched to a gene: 10. Germline CDR1 reads MNHEY; CDR2 reads SVGAGI. The CDR3 is 15 amino acids. The CDR3 spells CASIWGQGAPGPQHF. The CDR3 coding sequence is TGTGCCAGCATCTGGGGACAGGGGGCTCCTGGGCCCCAGCATTTT.